Listed here are 28 T cell receptor beta chains from one sample, sequenced in a study of T cell responses to AZD1222 COVID-19 vaccine. Sequenced by immunoSEQ multiplex PCR; TCRdb stores in-frame clones only, minus some. This table has over 150,000 clones, around 89% appearing once. This sample comprised peripheral blood, obtained on day 0 of AZD1222 vaccination. The receptor source for this set is an adult in good health.

The chain links TRBV28 to TRBJ1-4; weak D call: TRBD1 (6 bases). The CDR3 loop spans 14 amino acids. Germline lookup yields CDR1 MDHEN and CDR2 SYDVKM. V was cut by 6 bases and J by 7 bases, with 15 bases left in between. The CDR3 nucleotides are TGTGCCAGCAGGCAGAGACAGGCGAGTGAAAAACTGTTTTTT. The encoded protein is CASRQRQASEKLFF.

The chain joins TRBV11-3 to TRBJ2-5; D is unclear. Trimming shortened V by 0 bases and J by 5 bases, and 13 bases separated the two germline ends. Germline V CDR1 and CDR2: SGHNT, YENEEA. CDR3 length equals 15 residues. The CDR3 DNA is TGTGCCAGCAGCTTAGAGTGGGGTTCAGGCGAGACCCAGTACTTC. It codes for CASSLEWGSGETQYF.

The chain employs TRBV24-1 and TRBJ1-6; TRBD1 aligns across 8 bases. The CDR3 has 16 residues. After removal of 5 bases from V and 9 bases from J, the junction contained 11 bases not matched to a gene. The germline gives CDR1 KGHDR, CDR2 SFDVKD. The chain's CDR3 is CATSVGQGARGSPLHF. The CDR3 region has the DNA TGTGCCACCAGTGTCGGACAGGGTGCGAGAGGTTCACCCCTCCACTTT.

The chain links TRBV3-1 (or the pseudogene TRBV3-2) to TRBJ1-5; D is perhaps TRBD1 (5 bases). This CDR3 has 14 amino acids. The V gene's germline CDR1 is LGHDT and CDR2 YNNKEL (reference sequence). Deletions cut 0 bases from V and 7 bases from J, with 10 bases between. The CDR3 loop reads CASSQDRVGQPQHF. The CDR3 coding sequence is TGTGCCAGCAGCCAAGACAGGGTCGGACAGCCCCAGCATTTT.

This chain links TRBV24-1 with TRBJ1-2, with D unresolved. CDR1 and CDR2 (germline): KGHDR, SFDVKD. CDR3 length: 12 residues. V lost 2 bases and J lost 7, with 7 bases in between. Here the CDR3 DNA reads TGTGCCACCAGTGATTCGGACCGTGGCTACACCTTC. Protein sequence: CATSDSDRGYTF.

This clone was recorded once. V usage is TRBV19 and J usage is TRBJ1-1, with D perhaps matching TRBD1 (5 bases). Trimming pared 3 bases from V and 5 bases from J, leaving 10 bases between. The CDR3 is 13 residues long. In germline, CDR1 is LNHDA, CDR2 SQIVND (reference sequence). Written as DNA, the CDR3 is TGTGCCAGTAGTATTTGGGGGGGAACTGAAGCTTTCTTT. It encodes CASSIWGGTEAFF.

V usage is TRBV7-9 and J usage is TRBJ2-7; D is uncertain. V dropped 5 bases and J dropped 3 bases, with 8 bases sitting between them. Germline V gene data show CDR1 as SEHNR and CDR2 as FQNEAQ (reference sequence). CDR3 length equals 12 residues. CDR3 sequence (DNA): TGTGCCAGCAGCCTCAGCGACTACGAGCAGTACTTC. It encodes CASSLSDYEQYF.

The chain is built from TRBV9 and TRBJ1-5; maybe TRBD1 (6 bases). This CDR3 spans 15 amino acids. The germline V gene has CDR1 SGDLS and CDR2 YYNGEE. V lost 3 bases and J lost 0, with 10 bases in between. Here the CDR3 reads CASSAGTNSNQPQHF. Written as DNA, the CDR3 is TGTGCCAGCAGCGCCGGGACAAATAGCAATCAGCCCCAGCATTTT.

The chain uses TRBV6-5 and TRBJ1-5; D might be TRBD1 (6 bases). The CDR3 has 15 amino acids. Germline V gene lookup returns CDR1 MNHEY and CDR2 SVGAGI. With 6 bases removed from V and 2 bases from J, the gap between germline ends came to 14 bases. CDR3 sequence (DNA): TGTGCCAGCAGGGACGGGGCAGGGGGCAATCAGCCCCAGCATTTT. This translates into CASRDGAGGNQPQHF.

A word on this clone: The sample has other DNA sequences that encode this CDR3 too. J is TRBJ1-5 and V is TRBV5-1; 8 bases map to TRBD1. Germline V CDR1 and CDR2: SGHRS, YFSETQ. V shed 5 bases and J 3 bases; nucleotides not matched to a gene: 7. The CDR3 consists of 15 residues. The DNA for the CDR3 is TGCGCCAGCAGTCTGACAGGGGTGGACAATCAGCCCCAGCATTTT. It translates to CASSLTGVDNQPQHF.

The V gene is TRBV30, the J gene TRBJ2-7, with 9 bases that match TRBD2. The J segment lost 2 bases and the V segment lost 6 bases, leaving 8 bases of the junction unmatched. The germline V gene encodes CDR1 GTSNPN and CDR2 SVGIG (reference sequence). This CDR3 is 14 amino acids long. The DNA for the CDR3 is TGTGCCTGCGCGATAAGCGGGGGGCCCTACGAGCAGTACTTC. As protein: CACAISGGPYEQYF.

This chain joins TRBV6-5 and TRBJ2-2, with a tentative D call TRBD2 (5 bases). Germline-derived CDR1 and CDR2 are MNHEY and SVGAGI. V lost 4 bases, J lost 6 bases, and 12 bases lay in between. The CDR3 consists of 14 residues. CDR3 bases: TGTGCCAGCAGTTCAAACGGGGTTTCCGGGGAGCTGTTTTTT. It encodes CASSSNGVSGELFF.

The genes are TRBV25-1 and TRBJ1-6; D call uncertain. The germline V and J ends were trimmed by 2 bases and 7 bases, with 12 bases remaining between them. The CDR3 runs 15 residues. Germline V lookup: CDR1 MGHDK, CDR2 SYGVNS. The CDR3 region has the DNA TGTGCCAGCAGTGAACACGGGGAGGGCAATTCACCCCTCCACTTT. Amino acids: CASSEHGEGNSPLHF.

The rearrangement links TRBV18 to TRBJ2-7, with TRBD2 as a possible D gene (5 bases). Germline loops: CDR1 KGHSH, CDR2 LQKENI. V shed 3 bases and J shed 1 base, with 22 bases lying between them. The CDR3 spans 18 residues. The CDR3 coding sequence is TGTGCCAGCTCACCTAGGGATGCCTGGAGGTTTCGTTCCTACGAGCAGTACTTC. It translates to CASSPRDAWRFRSYEQYF.

This clone has only one observation. The V and J genes are TRBV11-3 and TRBJ2-1; D gene unclear. The CDR3 covers 18 residues. The germline V gene has CDR1 SGHNT and CDR2 YENEEA. V lost 1 base and J lost 2, with 18 bases in between. The CDR3 bases are TGTGCCAGCAGCTTAGGGGTTGGTAGCTATACACCCTACAATGAGCAGTTCTTC. It encodes CASSLGVGSYTPYNEQFF.

This chain uses TRBV23-1 with TRBJ2-5; no definite D call. TRBV23-1 is assigned to the ORF class and has an uncertain function. The CDR3 length is 12 residues. Deletions cut 1 base from V and 9 bases from J, with 9 bases between. The CDR3 region has the DNA TGCGCCAGCAGTCAATATAGGCCGTCCCAGTACTTC. Protein sequence: CASSQYRPSQYF.

This clone was found once. V and J are TRBV11-2 and TRBJ2-7; weak D call: TRBD2 (6 bases). Germline CDR1 reads SGHAT; CDR2 reads FQNNGV. There are 13 residues in the CDR3. Deletions cut 3 bases from V and 0 bases from J, with 6 bases between. The CDR3 sequence: CASSFGGSYEQYF. The CDR3 bases are TGTGCCAGCAGCTTCGGGGGCTCCTACGAGCAGTACTTC.

V gene TRBV11-3 combines with J gene TRBJ2-5; tentative D call: TRBD2 (5 bases). This CDR3 has 15 residues. Germline assignment: CDR1 SGHNT and CDR2 YENEEA. V was pared by 2 bases and J by 9 bases, with 19 bases between. CDR3 sequence reads: CASSLKASTNAAQYF. CDR3 sequence (DNA): TGTGCCAGCAGCTTAAAAGCCTCGACTAACGCGGCCCAGTACTTC.

This chain uses TRBV2 with TRBJ1-4; possibly TRBD1 for D (6 bases). Germline CDR1 is SNHLY and CDR2 is FYNNEI. This CDR3 contains 14 residues. V lost 8 bases, J lost 7 bases, and 17 bases lay in between. The CDR3 nucleotides are TGTGCCAGCGCAACAGGGTGGGCGGGTGAAAAACTGTTTTTT. Its protein product is CASATGWAGEKLFF.

The chain employs TRBV28 and TRBJ2-4, with D possibly called TRBD1 or TRBD2 (5 bases each). The CDR3 is 14 amino acids. Trimming took 7 bases from V and 3 from J, leaving 13 bases between them. Per germline, CDR1 MDHEN and CDR2 SYDVKM. The CDR3, as DNA: TGTGCCAGCAATAAGCGGCAGGGCAAAAACATTCAGTACTTC. Amino acids: CASNKRQGKNIQYF. The whole variable domain, filled in from reference TRBV28 and TRBJ2-4, reads DVKVTQSSRYLVKRTGEKVFLECVQDMDHENMFWYRQDPGLGLRLIYFSYDVKMKEKGDIPEGYSVSREKKERFSLILESASTNQTSMYLCASNKRQGKNIQYFGAGTRLSVL.

The V and J genes are TRBV6-5 and TRBJ1-5, with no clear D. The CDR3 runs to 14 residues. V was trimmed by 8 bases and J by 3 bases, leaving 14 bases between them. Germline CDR1 MNHEY, CDR2 SVGAGI. The DNA for the CDR3 is TGTGCCAGCGGAGGAGTCTCCGTCAATCAGCCCCAGCATTTT. This gives the protein CASGGVSVNQPQHF.

The chain has TRBV6-5 and TRBJ1-2; D is possibly TRBD1 (6 bases). V was pared by 6 bases and J by 5 bases, with 19 bases between. The CDR3 is made up of 15 amino acids. The germline CDR1 and CDR2 sequences are MNHEY and SVGAGI. CDR3 sequence: CASSSPRTAQYGYTF. The CDR3 nucleotides are TGTGCCAGCAGCTCGCCCCGGACAGCCCAATATGGCTACACCTTC.

This clone showed up just a few times. This sequence joins TRBV5-4 and TRBJ1-2; 8 nucleotides align to TRBD1. The CDR3 is made up of 15 amino acids. The germline V gene encodes CDR1 SGHNT and CDR2 YYREEE (reference sequence). V shed 4 bases, J shed 7 bases, and the junction held 12 bases outside the gene matches. CDR3 nucleotide sequence: TGTGCCAGCAGCCCAGGGGGCGTTCGACTAAGTGGCTACACCTTC. It encodes CASSPGGVRLSGYTF.

The rearrangement links TRBV5-6 to TRBJ1-6, with D maybe TRBD1 (5 bases). V was shortened by 6 bases and J by 14 bases, with 18 bases between the two germline ends. Germline CDR1 reads SGHDT; CDR2 reads YYEEEE. The length of the CDR3 is 13 residues. The CDR3 DNA reads as TGTGCCAGCAAGGGCAGGGATGGTGGGACCCTCCACTTT. The encoded protein is CASKGRDGGTLHF.

This chain uses TRBV5-1 with TRBJ2-1; 12 nucleotides agree with TRBD2. The V gene end was trimmed by 7 bases and the J gene end by 6 bases; junction bases not matched to a gene: 8. The CDR3 runs to 15 residues. The germline V gene has CDR1 SGHRS and CDR2 YFSETQ. CDR3 in amino acids: CASGTLAGGRNEQFF. CDR3 nucleotides: TGCGCCAGCGGTACTCTAGCGGGGGGGCGCAATGAGCAGTTCTTC.

The chain combines TRBV4-1 with TRBJ1-5; D is perhaps TRBD1 (5 bases). Germline V lookup: CDR1 MGHRA, CDR2 YSYEKL. The CDR3 loop spans 16 amino acids. Trimming took 0 bases from V and 3 from J, leaving 12 bases between them. In DNA, the CDR3 is TGCGCCAGCAGCCAAGAATTGGGACGGGTCAATCAGCCCCAGCATTTT. Translated, it gives CASSQELGRVNQPQHF.

This clone has just a few counts. The chain uses TRBV12-3 or TRBV12-4 and TRBJ1-1; no reliable D call. This CDR3 is built from 13 residues. Deletions cut 6 bases from V and 8 bases from J, with 16 bases between. In DNA form, the CDR3 reads TGTGCCAGCAGCCCCGGTGGCCAAAGGGAAGCTTTCTTT. As protein: CASSPGGQREAFF.

This sequence joins TRBV19 and TRBJ1-2, with D unclear. Germline lookup yields CDR1 LNHDA and CDR2 SQIVND (reference sequence). The V end was cut by 8 bases, the J end by 0 bases, with 13 bases between. The CDR3 spans 14 residues. CDR3 region: CASQHQVANYGYTF. CDR3 nucleotide sequence: TGTGCCAGTCAACACCAGGTAGCTAACTATGGCTACACCTTC.